The 22 T cell receptor beta chains presented below share a single source sample, sequenced in a study of T cells in Graves' hyperthyroidism and ophthalmopathy. Amplification yielded TCR beta CDR3 regions, with RNA transcripts as the source. Initially, a first-round RT-PCR of the TCR CDR3 employed the HTBI primer set. TCRdb re-analysed the multiplex PCR reads in MiXCR, keeping a single row per CDR3 protein. This sample has roughly 500,000 distinct CDR3 sequences, with approximately 25% found just once. The sequenced material came from blood. These receptors originate from a woman in her 30s with Graves' ophthalmopathy.

This clonotype was found a few times. V is TRBV6-5 and J is TRBJ2-7, with a possible D match to TRBD1 (5 bases). Germline CDR1 MNHEY, CDR2 SVGAGI. This CDR3 has 14 residues. Trimming took off 2 bases at V and 3 bases at J, with 11 bases between the two ends. The CDR3 reads CASSYGAVRYEQYF. The CDR3, as DNA: TGTGCCAGCAGTTACGGGGCGGTCCGCTACGAGCAGTACTTC.

The CDR3 loop reads CASSLWAGGLNEQYF. The CDR3 region has the DNA TGTGCCAGCAGCTTATGGGCGGGAGGCCTGAATGAGCAGTACTTC. The gene calls are TRBV7-2 and TRBJ2-7; TRBD2 agrees at 8 bases. Germline loops: CDR1 SGHTA, CDR2 FQGNSA. CDR3 length: 15 residues. With 2 bases clipped from V and 7 bases from J, the junction kept 10 bases outside the gene matches.

This clonotype appeared many times. The chain carries TRBV10-3 and TRBJ2-7; TRBD2 is a possible D gene (5 bases). Looked up from germline, CDR1 is ENHRY and CDR2 is SYGVKD. Trimming took off 6 bases at V and 2 bases at J, with 14 bases between the two ends. There are 14 residues in the CDR3. The CDR3 DNA follows: TGTGCCATCAGCACCTTTACCGGGGCCTACGAGCAGTACTTC. It is translated as CAISTFTGAYEQYF.

This clonotype was counted a few times. This chain's CDR3 is CASSRGEYRGSYTF. Written as DNA, the CDR3 is TGTGCCAGCAGCCGAGGGGAATACAGGGGTAGCTACACCTTC. V is TRBV3-1 and J is TRBJ1-2; TRBD1 agrees at 7 bases. V was clipped by 4 bases and J by 9 bases; unmatched bases: 11. CDR1 is LGHDT and CDR2 is YNNKEL in the germline V gene (reference sequence). The CDR3 runs 14 residues. The full variable domain, completed using reference TRBV3-1 and TRBJ1-2, is DTAVSQTPKYLVTQMGNDKSIKCEQNLGHDTMYWYKQDSKKFLKIMFSYNNKELIINETVPNRFSPKSPDKAHLNLHINSLELGDSAVYFCASSRGEYRGSYTFGSGTRLTVV.

This clonotype was recorded at least ten times. The chain uses TRBV7-6 and TRBJ1-1; D call uncertain. The germline CDR1 and CDR2 sequences are SGHVS and FNYEAQ. CDR3 length equals 15 residues. Trimming removed 1 base from V and 3 bases from J, with 12 bases in between. DNA of the CDR3: TGTGCCAGCAGCTTAGTGTGGCGGGGATACACTGAAGCTTTCTTT. The encoded protein is CASSLVWRGYTEAFF.

This clonotype was found many times. A much larger clone sits a single nucleotide away, making a read error possible. This chain connects TRBV12-3 or TRBV12-4 to TRBJ1-5, with D possibly being TRBD1 (5 bases). The CDR3 spans 13 residues. The V and J ends lost 6 bases and 3 bases respectively, with 9 bases between them. The DNA for the CDR3 is TGTGCCAGCAGGGCAGGGTACAATCAGCCCCAGCATTTT. It encodes CASRAGYNQPQHF.

This clonotype was seen repeatedly, ten times or more. The CDR3, as DNA: TGTGCCAGCAGCTTAACAGGGGGAAGGGGCACTGAAGCTTTCTTT. Translation gives CASSLTGGRGTEAFF. The rearrangement uses TRBV7-2 and TRBJ1-1, with 8 nucleotides matching TRBD1. Germline trimming cut 2 bases from V and 4 bases from J; bases unmatched to any gene: 6. The CDR3 is 15 amino acids. Germline CDR1 reads SGHTA; CDR2 reads FQGNSA.

The chain uses TRBV28 and TRBJ1-2, with a weak D call TRBD1 (6 bases). This CDR3 contains 14 residues. Germline V gives CDR1 MDHEN, CDR2 SYDVKM. V lost 4 bases, J lost 7 bases, and 16 bases lay in between. CDR3 DNA: TGTGCCAGCAGTTCCCCGGGGGCTCGAGGTGGCTACACCTTC. Its protein product is CASSSPGARGGYTF.

This clonotype was counted at least ten times. This chain connects TRBV2 to TRBJ1-5; 10 nucleotides line up with TRBD1. The CDR3 consists of 15 residues. Germline values: CDR1 SNHLY, CDR2 FYNNEI. The V segment lost 6 bases and the J segment 2 bases; nucleotides outside the gene matches: 4. CDR3: CASRGDRGGNQPQHF. In nucleotides, the CDR3 is TGTGCCAGCAGAGGGGACAGGGGCGGCAATCAGCCCCAGCATTTT. Filled out from reference TRBV2 and TRBJ1-5, the complete variable domain reads EPEVTQTPSHQVTQMGQEVILRCVPISNHLYFYWYRQILGQKVEFLVSFYNNEISEKSEIFDDQFSVERPDGSNFTLKIRSTKLEDSAMYFCASRGDRGGNQPQHFGDGTRLSIL.

This clonotype was observed a handful of times. The J gene is TRBJ1-5, the V gene TRBV6-1; no clear D gene. The CDR3 is 16 residues long. Germline CDR1 and CDR2: MNHNS and SASEGT. With 5 bases removed from V and 0 bases from J, the gap between germline ends came to 14 bases. CDR3: CASSTGRLLSNQPQHF. In DNA, the CDR3 is TGTGCCAGCAGTACCGGACGGTTACTTAGCAATCAGCCCCAGCATTTT.

V usage is TRBV6-5 and J usage is TRBJ1-6, with D hard to call. Trimming left V 0 bases short and J 9 bases short, with 12 bases between. Germline CDR1 reads MNHEY; CDR2 reads SVGAGI. The CDR3 has 15 amino acids. DNA for the CDR3: TGTGCCAGCAGTTACTCGAGCCCCAAGAGTTCACCCCTCCACTTT. The encoded protein is CASSYSSPKSSPLHF.

The CDR3 region is CASSPQGGSRYTEAFF. CDR3 sequence (DNA): TGTGCCAGCTCCCCCCAGGGTGGGAGTCGGTACACTGAAGCTTTCTTT. This chain uses TRBV18 with TRBJ1-1; a weak D match, TRBD1 (5 bases). V dropped 6 bases and J dropped 3 bases, with 20 bases sitting between them. The length of the CDR3 is 16 residues. From germline, CDR1 is KGHSH and CDR2 LQKENI.

The table lists this clonotype with many counts. J is TRBJ2-7 and V is TRBV27; 9 bases line up with TRBD1. V dropped 7 bases and J dropped 1; count of bases not matched to a gene: 8. The germline gives CDR1 MNHEY, CDR2 SMNVEV (reference sequence). The CDR3 loop spans 15 amino acids. This chain's CDR3 is CASIRDREGSYEQYF. CDR3 nucleotides: TGTGCCAGCATACGGGACAGGGAAGGATCCTACGAGCAGTACTTC.

V gene TRBV5-1 combines with J gene TRBJ1-3; D is undetermined. Germline-derived CDR1 and CDR2 are SGHRS and YFSETQ. Deletions cut 5 bases from V and 0 bases from J, with 12 bases between. CDR3 length equals 15 residues. CDR3 protein: CASRLAGDSGNTIYF. In DNA, the CDR3 is TGCGCCAGCAGGTTAGCAGGAGACTCTGGAAACACCATATATTTT.

This clonotype has ten or more counts. The chain has TRBV2 and TRBJ1-1; D might be TRBD1 (6 bases). The CDR3 has 13 residues. Germline CDR1 SNHLY, CDR2 FYNNEI. V gave up 3 bases and J gave up 3 bases, with 8 bases separating them. The CDR3 coding sequence is TGTGCCAGCAGTGATAACAGGGACACTGAAGCTTTCTTT. Its protein product is CASSDNRDTEAFF.

This clonotype was seen more than once but under ten times. The chain links TRBV28 to TRBJ2-7, with a possible D match to TRBD2 (7 bases). V lost 5 bases and J 6 bases, leaving 20 bases between the germline ends. The CDR3 sequence is 15 residues long. Looked up from germline, CDR1 is MDHEN and CDR2 is SYDVKM. The CDR3 sequence is CASSRGASGSLEQYF. In nucleotides, the CDR3 is TGTGCCAGCAGTCGGGGGGCTAGCGGCAGCCTCGAGCAGTACTTC.

The J gene is TRBJ2-4, the V gene TRBV4-1, with D perhaps being TRBD1 or TRBD2 (5 bases each). The CDR3 length is 12 residues. Between the trimmed V and J ends, which lost 7 bases and 9 bases, there was a span of 13 bases. From germline, CDR1 is MGHRA and CDR2 YSYEKL. CDR3 residues: CASKGPRGIQYF. The CDR3 nucleotides are TGCGCCAGCAAGGGGCCCCGGGGCATTCAGTACTTC.

This chain connects TRBV20-1 to TRBJ1-2, with D maybe TRBD1 (5 bases). Germline V gene sequence: CDR1 DFQATT, CDR2 SNEGSKA (reference sequence). V lost 1 base, J lost 0 bases, and 12 bases lay in between. There are 15 residues in the CDR3. The CDR3 region is CSARAPRQTNYGYTF. The CDR3, as DNA: TGCAGTGCTAGAGCACCTCGACAGACTAACTATGGCTACACCTTC.

In this sample, this clonotype turned up many times. This rearrangement joins TRBV28 to TRBJ1-3; unclear D gene. This CDR3 region has 16 residues. Germline V gene data show CDR1 as MDHEN and CDR2 as SYDVKM. The V end lost 2 bases, the J end lost 3 bases, and 14 bases lay between the germline ends. As DNA, the CDR3 is TGTGCCAGCAGTTTACCCGGAGCCCAGGATGGAAACACCATATATTTT. Protein: CASSLPGAQDGNTIYF.

About this clonotype itself: At one end, the junction sequence differs from germline, possibly due to a read error. The rearrangement uses TRBV18 and TRBJ1-5; TRBD1 agrees at 12 bases. CDR3 length: 17 amino acids. Germline CDR1 reads KGHSH; CDR2 reads LQKENI. The CDR3 loop reads CASSPPGDRGLGQPQHF. The DNA of the CDR3 is TGTGCCAGCTCGCCACCGGGGGACAGGGGGCTCGGTCAGCCCCAGCATTTT. The complete variable domain, with remaining parts taken from reference TRBV18 and TRBJ1-5, reads NAGVMQNPRHLVRRRGQEARLRCSPMKGHSHVYWYRQLPEEGLKFMVYLQKENIIDESGMPKERFSAEFPKEGPSILRIQQVVRGDSAAYFCASSPPGDRGLGQPQHFGDGTRLSIL.

This clonotype was seen many times. This chain joins TRBV7-2 and TRBJ2-7, with TRBD2 matching over 8 bases. Trimming at V came to 6 bases and at J to 6 bases, leaving 13 bases not matched to a gene. CDR1 is SGHTA and CDR2 is FQGNSA in the germline V gene. The CDR3 is 15 amino acids. The CDR3: CASRSRGADRAEQYF. CDR3 DNA sequence: TGTGCCAGCAGGTCGCGGGGGGCCGACCGGGCCGAGCAGTACTTC.

This sequence joins TRBV6-2 or TRBV6-3 and TRBJ1-2; TRBD1 is a possible D gene (5 bases). The CDR3 runs to 14 residues. From germline, CDR1 is MNHEY and CDR2 SVGEGT. V was shortened by 4 bases and J by 1 base, with 10 bases between the two germline ends. CDR3 sequence: CASSFRDRNYGYTF. The CDR3 DNA reads TGTGCCAGCAGTTTCCGGGACCGTAACTATGGCTACACCTTC.